This T cell receptor beta chain was retrieved from a study of blood T cell repertoires in COVID-19. This clone turned up a few times. The CDR3 runs to 13 residues. CDR1 and CDR2 (germline): LGHNA, YSLEER. Trimming left V 3 bases short and J 11 bases short, with 11 bases between. Produced via immunoSEQ multiplex PCR; TCRdb's table is partial and in-frame only. This sample has under 200,000 clones, with 60% to 80% found just once. The chain couples TRBV4-3 to TRBJ1-6, with a possible D match to TRBD1 (6 bases). This receptor was taken from a man in his 70s with acute or convalescent COVID-19. Sequencing was performed on peripheral blood. Written as DNA, the CDR3 is TGCGCCAGCAGCCAGCACAGGGAAGCACCCCTCCACTTT. Translating it yields CASSQHREAPLHF.